The sequence of this TCR beta chain was determined in a study of CD8 T cells in ankylosing spondylitis. Study-wide findings and caveats: Within ankylosing spondylitis blood, a TCR beta motif made up of seven to nine highly homologous variants appeared to be characteristic.

The CDR3 runs 18 residues. Losses at the gene ends were 5 bases for V and 0 bases for J; bases not matched to a gene: 8. The germline gives CDR1 SNHLY, CDR2 FYNNEI. Turning to this clonotype: As yet, its antigen is unknown.

TCRdb called the 5' RACE reads again in MiXCR, with one record for every CDR3 protein. The sample contains about 360,000 distinct CDR3 sequences, roughly 20% of which appear only once. The chain has TRBV2 and TRBJ2-1, with TRBD2 matching over 12 bases. The source is a male donor with ankylosing spondylitis or in good health (not recorded which). Sequencing was performed on blood, either unsorted or a sorted T cell fraction (not recorded which). The chain's CDR3 is CASSLTSGGTSSYNEQFF. The DNA for the CDR3 is TGTGCCAGCAGTTTGACTAGCGGGGGTACCTCCTCCTACAATGAGCAGTTCTTC.